Each of the 5 T cell receptor beta chains below was sequenced from the same sample in a study of post-analysis software for immune sequencing data. The antigens these receptors bind are not known. General study results and limits: Five or six TRBV segments, TRBV5-6, TRBV5-1 and TRBV20-1 among them, were found more frequent in patients than controls.

Tagging with unique molecular identifiers was a feature of the TCR beta cDNA libraries. A single record per CDR3 protein comes from TCRdb applying MiXCR to the PCR reads. Here the sample spans hundreds of thousands of distinct CDR3 sequences, 25% to 30% being singletons. Material: blood. The source of these receptors is a girl between 10 and 17 years old with multiple sclerosis.

V gene TRBV7-2 combines with J gene TRBJ2-3; either TRBD1 or TRBD2 may supply D (6 bases each). The CDR3 length is 17 residues. Trimming took 1 base from V and 4 from J, leaving 18 bases between them. Germline V CDR1 and CDR2: SGHTA, FQGNSA. The CDR3 bases are TGTGCCAGCAGCTTAGGTGTCCGGGGGCGATTCCCAGATACGCAGTATTTT. It translates to CASSLGVRGRFPDTQYF.

The CDR3 here is CASHSWTAHASYEQYF. CDR3 sequence (DNA): TGTGCCAGCCATTCATGGACCGCGCACGCCTCCTACGAGCAGTACTTC. This chain joins TRBV28 and TRBJ2-7; no definite D call. This CDR3 has 16 residues. Germline CDR1 MDHEN, CDR2 SYDVKM. V lost 8 bases and J 0 bases, leaving 20 bases between the germline ends.

This chain joins TRBV20-1 and TRBJ1-1; D unclear. Looked up from germline, CDR1 is DFQATT and CDR2 is SNEGSKA (reference sequence). The CDR3 extends over 13 amino acids. Trimming pared 5 bases from V and 4 bases from J, leaving 14 bases between. Here the CDR3 DNA reads TGCAGTGCTTTACTGCCCGAGGGCACTGAAGCTTTCTTT. It is translated as CSALLPEGTEAFF.

The sample holds a few counts of this clonotype. The chain couples TRBV27 to TRBJ2-7; D is perhaps TRBD1 or TRBD2 (5 bases each). V was clipped by 7 bases and J by 6 bases, with 19 bases between them. The CDR3 consists of 14 residues. Germline loops: CDR1 MNHEY, CDR2 SMNVEV (reference sequence). In DNA form, the CDR3 reads TGTGCCAGCACTCCACGCTGGGACCATTCCGAGCAGTACTTC. Translated, it gives CASTPRWDHSEQYF.

This clonotype was counted between two and nine times. V usage is TRBV5-1 and J usage is TRBJ1-2, with a tentative D call TRBD1 (5 bases). CDR3 size: 14 residues. The germline gives CDR1 SGHRS, CDR2 YFSETQ. V dropped 4 bases and J dropped 7 bases, with 17 bases sitting between them. The CDR3 nucleotides read TGCGCCAGCAGCCGGGACTGGGGCCCGGGTGGCTACACCTTC. It is translated as CASSRDWGPGGYTF.